This T cell receptor (beta chain) was identified in a study of blood T cell repertoires in COVID-19. The wider study: In each case, the material was cDNA or gDNA derived from T cells, B-cell-depleted T cells, or PBMCs.

The Seattle site enrolled patients during active infection and followed them longitudinally. Profiled with immunoSEQ multiplex PCR; TCRdb holds only in-frame clones, not every one. Of under 200,000 clones listed, roughly 82% are singletons. The CDR3 runs to 12 residues. The V gene lost 3 bases and the J gene lost 6 bases, with 9 bases spanning the gap. Germline V gives CDR1 LGHDT, CDR2 YNNKEL (reference sequence). This chain links TRBV3-1 (or the pseudogene TRBV3-2) with TRBJ2-7, with D possibly TRBD1 on 6 matching bases. The receptor comes from a woman aged 60-75 years with COVID-19, enrolled during active disease. The specimen sequenced was peripheral blood. DNA of the CDR3: TGTGCCAGCAGCCAGGTGGGGGCCGAGCAGTACTTC. Translating it yields CASSQVGAEQYF.